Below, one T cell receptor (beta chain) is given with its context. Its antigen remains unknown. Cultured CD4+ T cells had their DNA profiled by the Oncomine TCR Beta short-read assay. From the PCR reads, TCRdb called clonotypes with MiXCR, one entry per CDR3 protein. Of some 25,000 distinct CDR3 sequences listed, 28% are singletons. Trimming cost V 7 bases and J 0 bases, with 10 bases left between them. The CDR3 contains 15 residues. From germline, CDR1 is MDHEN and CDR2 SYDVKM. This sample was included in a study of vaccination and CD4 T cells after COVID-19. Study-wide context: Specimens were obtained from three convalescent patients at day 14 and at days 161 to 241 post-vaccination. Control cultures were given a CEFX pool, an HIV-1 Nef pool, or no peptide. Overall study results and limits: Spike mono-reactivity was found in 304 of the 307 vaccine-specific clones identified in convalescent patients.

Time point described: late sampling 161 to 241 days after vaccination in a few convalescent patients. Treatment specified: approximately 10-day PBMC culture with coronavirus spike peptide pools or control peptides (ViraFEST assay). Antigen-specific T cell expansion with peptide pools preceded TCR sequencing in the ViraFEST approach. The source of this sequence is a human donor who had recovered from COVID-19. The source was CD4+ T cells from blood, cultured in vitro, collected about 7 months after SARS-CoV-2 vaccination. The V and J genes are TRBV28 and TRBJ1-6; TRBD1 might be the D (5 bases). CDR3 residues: CASKTGGSYNSPLHF. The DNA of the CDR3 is TGTGCCAGCAAGACGGGGGGCTCCTATAATTCACCCCTCCACTTT. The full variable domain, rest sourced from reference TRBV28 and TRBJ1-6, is DVKVTQSSRYLVKRTGEKVFLECVQDMDHENMFWYRQDPGLGLRLIYFSYDVKMKEKGDIPEGYSVSREKKERFSLILESASTNQTSMYLCASKTGGSYNSPLHFGNGTRLTVT.